A single TCR beta chain is shown here with its context. This clonotype appeared many times. Its antigen remains unidentified. Base qualities are missing; no much larger clone stands one base away. Stable hyperthyroidism was defined as no progression to ophthalmopathy within 18 months of follow-up. Hyperthyroidism patients were newly diagnosed, were aged 18 to 65 years, and had a disease duration under 2 months. Anyone with other autoimmune diseases, uncontrolled infections, pregnancy or lactation was excluded from the study. Clinical symptoms, serum thyroxine, TRAb, thyroid ultrasound and orbital computed tomography formed the basis of the diagnosis. Using Ficoll-Paque density gradient centrifugation, PBMCs were isolated from 9.5 to 10 ml of fresh peripheral blood. Trizol reagent was used to extract the total RNA, and its quality was then checked on an Agilent 2100 Bioanalyzer. These data originate in a study of Graves' ophthalmopathy and Graves' hyperthyroidism (dated by TCRdb to 2017 to 2018). Some background on the complete study: Peripheral blood was collected at initial diagnosis, before any treatment. The study used signatures of the TCR beta repertoire to tell Graves' ophthalmopathy apart from Graves' hyperthyroidism and to predict which patients would progress to ophthalmopathy. An independent validation cohort comprised around 20 hyperthyroidism patients and 15 to 17 patients who later progressed from hyperthyroidism to ophthalmopathy. To explore V-J signatures that distinguish ophthalmopathy from hyperthyroidism, a discovery set of around 100 patients was enrolled, made up of around 44 with ophthalmopathy and 57 with stable hyperthyroidism. In over five hyperthyroidism patients, T-cell repertoires of thyroid tissue and blood were compared. Following sample collection, hyperthyroidism patients were given methimazole at a starting dose of 30 mg daily, and ophthalmopathy patients were given high-dose intravenous methylprednisolone. In total, 120 to 150 blood samples were TCR-sequenced: approximately 42 ophthalmopathy, some 75 hyperthyroidism and approximately 17 hyperthyroidism-to-ophthalmopathy patients. The approximately 100 discovery patients were randomly divided into training and test sets at a 7:3 ratio.

TCR beta CDR3 regions were amplified from RNA transcripts for repertoire sequencing. The first round of RT-PCR was done with HTBI primers and the Qiagen OneStep RT-PCR kit, and was followed by a second round of multiplex PCR, then size selection and purification. Libraries were sequenced on an Illumina HiSeq2000 using paired-end 100 bp reads. Per the source publication's procedure: Reads were processed with SOAPnuke, discarding reads with adapters, uncalled bases, mean Phred below 15, or no exact constant-primer or identifier match. COPE v1.2.5 was used to merge the high-quality paired reads. Each unique nucleotide sequence was treated as a clonotype, and MiTCR v1.1 was used to align the clonotypes to the IMGT TRB V, D and J references. Analysis was restricted to V-J combinations with a frequency above 0.0001, which covered about 99% of repertoires. A TCR clonal expansion and chaos score per V-J combination was defined as the ratio of F50 clonal expansion to chaos observed in the TCRdist matrix. Features were reduced by Welch's t-statistics and random forest to approximately 13 V-J combinations, which fed a naive Bayes classifier. The similarity between thyroid and blood repertoires was quantified using the Morisita-Horn index. TCRdb applied fastp at Q25 and MiXCR to the public reads, then kept only in-frame beta chains. Under each unique CDR3 protein, matching rows form one entry showing the most common genes and DNA. Here the V and J calls rest on TCRdb's processing, not on the authors' analysis. Within this sample are hundreds of thousands of distinct CDR3 sequences, with roughly 20% of them counted one time only. The ten largest account for more than 5.5% of the sample.

The germline V gene gives CDR1 as MGHDK and CDR2 as SYGVNS. Taken from cysteine to phenylalanine, the CDR3 has 15 residues. Of all the DNA, just the CDR3 is kept, 45 bases in frame from base 1. V and J are trimmed by 5 bases and 5 bases, and the gene matches miss 10 bases of the junction. Here is what the overall study found, with its caveats: No statistical method was used to set the sample size in advance, and the investigators knew which group each participant was assigned to. In validation, the model predicted ophthalmopathy progression with roughly 68% sensitivity and roughly 72% specificity; roughly 11 predicted patients were CT-confirmed with GO in a median of approximately 6.5 months. The 13-signature model separated ophthalmopathy from stable hyperthyroidism with approximately 88% sensitivity and 81.08% specificity in cross-validation, and 80%/75% in the test set. Most of the expanded thyroid clonotypes with a frequency above 0.001 were also detected in blood, and it was suggested that the thyroid immune response may be reflected by blood repertoires.

The clonotype comes from a young woman with stable Graves' hyperthyroidism. Some clones in this sample may be carry-over from other donors' samples. Donor details come from another sample of the same person, matched by shared clones. The sequencing sample was made of peripheral blood. The chain is encoded by TRBV25-1 joined to TRBJ2-5, with TRBD2 identical over 8 junction bases. This receptor carries the CDR3 CASSIPGGSRETQYF. The nucleotide sequence reads as follows: TGTGCCAGCAGTATCCCGGGAGGGTCGCGTGAGACCCAGTACTTC.